The subject of this entry is one TCR beta chain. Its antigen is not known. The cDNA had a unique molecular identifier and a template-switch universal primer site. From the 5' RACE reads, TCRdb called clonotypes with MiXCR, one entry per CDR3 protein. Counted here are approximately 500,000 distinct CDR3 sequences, 24% occurring once; the ten biggest clones make up roughly 3%. This record belongs to a study of identical twins. Study conclusions and caveats: There was an excess of low generation probability in the out-of-frame alpha sequences that twins shared. Instead of following the same donors, the conclusions were based on cross-sectional statistical analysis.

These data were likewise used in another study, on T cells expressing NK-cell markers. In that study: Expanded NKG2C+ T cell clones were not confirmed as HCMV-specific.

The TCR comes from a woman younger than 35 in good health. Sequencing used CD4+ T cells sorted from blood.

The CDR3 DNA is TGCAGTGCTAGAGCGACTAAAACAGATACGCAGTATTTT. It codes for CSARATKTDTQYF. This sequence joins TRBV20-1 and TRBJ2-3; D possibly corresponds to TRBD2 (5 bases). The CDR3 spans 13 residues. V gave up 1 base and J gave up 3 bases, with 8 bases separating them. Germline V lookup: CDR1 DFQATT, CDR2 SNEGSKA (reference sequence).